This TCR beta chain was found in a study of blood T cell repertoires in COVID-19. Study overall: The United States, Italy and Spain were the sources of the acute and convalescent COVID-19 samples. In each case, the material was cDNA or gDNA derived from T cells, B-cell-depleted T cells, or PBMCs.

The table came from immunoSEQ multiplex PCR; TCRdb's copy has only in-frame clones and leaves some out. The sample has about 370,000 clones, 80% to 90% seen once. Participants were aged roughly 18 to 90 years, lived in over 20 US areas, and enrolled virtually. Clinical history reported by participants formed the basis on which cohorts were assigned. V lost 4 bases, J lost 3 bases, and 27 bases lay in between. Germline V CDR1 and CDR2: SNHLY, FYNNEI. The CDR3 is made up of 19 amino acids. The chain employs TRBV2 and TRBJ1-2, with TRBD1 as a possible D gene (5 bases). This TCR came from a man between 18 and 35 years old who had recovered from COVID-19. The sequenced material came from PBMCs or T cells enriched from blood (not recorded which). This CDR3 reads CASSAPKVWRGRRDYGYTF. CDR3 sequence (DNA): TGTGCCAGCAGTGCCCCCAAAGTTTGGAGGGGCCGGCGGGACTATGGCTACACCTTC.